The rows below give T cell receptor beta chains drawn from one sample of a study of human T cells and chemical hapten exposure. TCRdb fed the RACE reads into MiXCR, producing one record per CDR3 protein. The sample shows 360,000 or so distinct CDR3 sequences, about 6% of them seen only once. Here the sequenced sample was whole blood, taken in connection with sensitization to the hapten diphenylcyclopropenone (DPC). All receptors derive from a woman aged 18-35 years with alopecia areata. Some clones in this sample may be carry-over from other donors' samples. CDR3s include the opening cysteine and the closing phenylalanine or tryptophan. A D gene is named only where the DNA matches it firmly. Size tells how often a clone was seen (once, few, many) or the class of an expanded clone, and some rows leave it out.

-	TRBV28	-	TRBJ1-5	CASSFRLRVGEPQHF	TGTGCCAGCAGTTTTAGGCTCCGGGTTGGAGAGCCCCAGCATTTT
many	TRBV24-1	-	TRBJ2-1	CATSDSYNEQFF	TGTGCCACCAGTGATTCCTACAATGAGCAGTTCTTC
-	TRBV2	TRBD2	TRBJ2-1	CASRRTSGGYDNEQFF	TGTGCCAGCAGAAGGACTAGCGGGGGATATGACAATGAGCAGTTCTTC
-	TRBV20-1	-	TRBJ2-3	CSASLVGLRRTDTQYF	TGCAGTGCTTCCTTGGTGGGACTCCGGCGCACAGATACGCAGTATTTT
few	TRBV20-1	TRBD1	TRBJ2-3	CSGTGFSTDTQYF	TGCAGTGGGACAGGTTTTAGCACAGATACGCAGTATTTT
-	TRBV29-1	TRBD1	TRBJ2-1	CSVDSGQSYNEQFF	TGCAGCGTTGATTCGGGACAGTCCTACAATGAGCAGTTCTTC
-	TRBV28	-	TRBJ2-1	CASSFERAEQFF	TGTGCCAGCAGTTTTGAACGGGCTGAGCAGTTCTTC
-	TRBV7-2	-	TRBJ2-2	CASSSAGLNTGELFF	TGTGCCAGCAGTTCAGCGGGCCTGAACACCGGGGAGCTGTTTTTT
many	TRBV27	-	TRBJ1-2	CASSLVFGHLNGYTF	TGTGCCAGCAGTTTAGTTTTCGGGCACCTAAATGGCTACACCTTC
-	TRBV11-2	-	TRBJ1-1	CASTQGHLGAEAFF	TGTGCCAGCACCCAAGGTCATTTGGGCGCTGAAGCTTTCTTT
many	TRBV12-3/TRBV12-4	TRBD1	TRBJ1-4	CASSSNRGQGEKLFF	TGTGCCAGCAGTTCCAACAGGGGGCAGGGGGAAAAACTGTTTTTT
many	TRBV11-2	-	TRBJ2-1	CASSLVAYNEQFF	TGTGCCAGCAGCTTAGTTGCGTACAATGAGCAGTTCTTC
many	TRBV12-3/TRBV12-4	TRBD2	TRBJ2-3	CASLVRGDGHTDTQYF	TGTGCCTCCCTTGTGCGGGGGGACGGCCACACAGATACGCAGTATTTT
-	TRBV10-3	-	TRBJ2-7	CAASGARQEPYEQYF	TGTGCCGCCAGTGGGGCCCGACAGGAGCCCTACGAGCAGTACTTC
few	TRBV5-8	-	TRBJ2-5	CASSPFEETQYF	TGTGCCAGCAGCCCGTTTGAAGAGACCCAGTACTTC
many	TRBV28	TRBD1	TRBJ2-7	CASSLTGDTYEQYF	TGTGCCAGCAGTTTAACAGGGGACACCTACGAGCAGTACTTC
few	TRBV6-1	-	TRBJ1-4	CASSPNRAGNEKLFF	TGTGCCAGCAGCCCCAACAGGGCTGGGAATGAAAAACTGTTTTTT
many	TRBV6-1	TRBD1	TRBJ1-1	CASTPRWVRGRPGTEAFF	TGTGCCAGCACCCCTAGGTGGGTCAGGGGGCGCCCCGGCACTGAAGCTTTCTTT
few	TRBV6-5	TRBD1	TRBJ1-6	CASREQGAYNSPLHF	TGTGCCAGCAGGGAACAGGGGGCCTATAATTCACCCCTCCACTTT
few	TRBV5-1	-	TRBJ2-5	CASGPGGMAQETQYF	TGCGCCAGCGGTCCAGGGGGGATGGCACAAGAGACCCAGTACTTC
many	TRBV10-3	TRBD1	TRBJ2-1	CAIRGTGGGYNEQFF	TGTGCCATCAGGGGGACAGGGGGCGGATACAATGAGCAGTTCTTC
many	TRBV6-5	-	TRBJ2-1	CASRRLIGGEQFF	TGTGCCAGCAGGAGGTTGATCGGGGGTGAGCAGTTCTTC
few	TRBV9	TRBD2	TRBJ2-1	CASSVAVRGGDEQFF	TGTGCCAGCAGCGTAGCTGTAAGGGGAGGGGATGAGCAGTTCTTC
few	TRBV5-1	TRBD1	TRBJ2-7	CASSIIPGQLTYEQYF	TGCGCCAGCAGCATTATCCCGGGACAGTTAACCTACGAGCAGTACTTC
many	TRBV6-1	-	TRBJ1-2	CASRIQDFYGYTF	TGTGCCAGCAGAATACAGGACTTCTATGGCTACACCTTC
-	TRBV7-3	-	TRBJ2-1	CASSAFMGGRGSEQFF	TGTGCCAGCAGTGCATTTATGGGGGGTCGAGGCTCTGAGCAGTTCTTC
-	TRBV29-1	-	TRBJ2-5	CSVLLPGGHPDTQYF	TGCAGCGTACTACTCCCAGGGGGGCATCCCGACACCCAGTACTTC
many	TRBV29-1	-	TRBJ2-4	CSATGTPLRRGAKNIQYF	TGCAGCGCGACCGGGACCCCTTTGCGTCGGGGGGCCAAAAACATTCAGTACTTC
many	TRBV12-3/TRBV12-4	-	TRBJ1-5	CASSFRRYSNQPQHF	TGTGCCAGCAGTTTTCGGCGTTATAGCAATCAGCCCCAGCATTTT
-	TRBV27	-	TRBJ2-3	CASSFYRLSRGAGTDTQYF	TGTGCCAGCAGTTTCTACCGCCTCAGCAGAGGGGCTGGCACAGATACGCAGTATTTT
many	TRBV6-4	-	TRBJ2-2	CASSDGADTGELFF	TGTGCCAGCAGTGACGGGGCGGACACCGGGGAGCTGTTTTTT
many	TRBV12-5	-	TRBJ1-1	CASGFSGSSLMNTEAFF	TGTGCTAGTGGTTTCTCCGGGTCGTCTCTCATGAACACTGAAGCTTTCTTT
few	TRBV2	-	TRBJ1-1	CATNQGKVGTEAFF	TGTGCCACTAACCAGGGGAAGGTAGGCACTGAAGCTTTCTTT
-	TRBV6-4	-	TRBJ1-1	CASMPSGANTEAFF	TGTGCCAGCATGCCGTCAGGGGCGAACACTGAAGCTTTCTTT